The 28 T cell receptor beta chains in this list originate from one sample, sequenced in a study of blood T cell repertoires in COVID-19 (dated by TCRdb to the early 2020s). Library creation used the immunoSEQ multiplex PCR assay. This is the immuneACCESS table as TCRdb keeps it, with only in-frame sequences that have V and J called. A part of the clones is gone; compared with another copy, unresolved V genes explain less than half, and the rest is unexplained. The sample data list about 63,000 clones, and roughly 80% of these were observed just once. The ten largest make up approximately 3.8% of the sample. Source material: PBMCs or T cells enriched from blood (not recorded which). The source is a woman aged 40 to 50 with acute COVID-19.

This clone was detected only a few times. This chain joins TRBV19 and TRBJ1-1, with a weak D call TRBD1 (5 bases). V was pared by 8 bases and J by 2 bases, with 18 bases between. CDR3 length: 15 amino acids. Germline lookup yields CDR1 LNHDA and CDR2 SQIVND (reference sequence). The CDR3 DNA sequence: TGTGCCAGTCAGGGAGGGCTCGGAAATAACACTGAAGCTTTCTTT. Its translation: CASQGGLGNNTEAFF.

This clone showed up just once. This chain's CDR3 is CASSGRTMNTEAFF. Written as DNA, the CDR3 is TGTGCCAGCAGTGGGAGAACCATGAACACTGAAGCTTTCTTT. The chain links TRBV28 to TRBJ1-1; D not certain. Trimming took off 5 bases at V and 0 bases at J, with 10 bases between the two ends. From germline, CDR1 is MDHEN and CDR2 SYDVKM. This CDR3 region has 14 residues.

This chain uses TRBV10-3 with TRBJ2-1, with TRBD2 identical over 7 bases. Germline assignment: CDR1 ENHRY and CDR2 SYGVKD. CDR3 length equals 15 residues. Germline trimming cut 4 bases from V and 1 base from J; bases unmatched to any gene: 4. CDR3 nucleotides: TGTGCCATCAGTGGGGAGGGCCGGTCCTACAATGAGCAGTTCTTC. This translates into CAISGEGRSYNEQFF.

This CDR3 is CASSEGWGRYEQYV. CDR3 DNA: TGTGCCAGCAGTGAAGGTTGGGGGAGGTACGAGCAGTACGTC. The chain employs TRBV6-1 and TRBJ2-7; a possible D gene is TRBD2 (6 bases). Germline values: CDR1 MNHNS, CDR2 SASEGT. This CDR3 spans 14 amino acids. V lost 1 base, J lost 4 bases, and 11 bases lay in between.

V usage is TRBV14 and J usage is TRBJ1-2; a possible D gene is TRBD1 (5 bases). Germline lookup yields CDR1 SGHDN and CDR2 FVKESK. Deletions cut 4 bases from V and 7 bases from J, with 22 bases between. The CDR3 length is 16 residues. CDR3 DNA sequence: TGTGCCAGCAGCCCACATTCAGCCGGGTCGGGGGTTGGCTACACCTTC. Residues: CASSPHSAGSGVGYTF.

V and J are TRBV29-1 and TRBJ1-2; D remains unclear. The germline CDR1 and CDR2 sequences are SQVTM and ANQGSEA. This CDR3 contains 14 residues. Trimming left V 3 bases short and J 0 bases short, with 11 bases between. DNA for the CDR3: TGCAGCGTTGAGGCGGATCAAGCTAACTATGGCTACACCTTC. It translates to CSVEADQANYGYTF.

For this clone: The sample holds other DNA sequences that translate to the same CDR3. The CDR3 loop reads CASSPYREYEQYV. Written as DNA, the CDR3 is TGTGCCAGCTCACCGTACAGGGAATACGAGCAGTACGTC. The V gene is TRBV18, the J gene TRBJ2-7; possibly TRBD1 for D (6 bases). The V and J ends lost 3 bases and 4 bases respectively, with 10 bases between them. This CDR3 spans 13 amino acids. From germline, CDR1 is KGHSH and CDR2 LQKENI.

V usage is TRBV5-5 and J usage is TRBJ2-1, with unresolved D. The CDR3 spans 12 residues. Germline V gives CDR1 SGHKS, CDR2 YYEKEE (reference sequence). Trimming cost V 5 bases and J 2 bases, with 5 bases left between them. The CDR3 DNA sequence: TGTGCCAGCAGTCTTCCCTACAATGAGCAGTTCTTC. Its translation: CASSLPYNEQFF.

In this sample, this clone turned up once. The rearrangement links TRBV24-1 to TRBJ2-4; a possible D gene is TRBD1 (6 bases). Looked up from germline, CDR1 is KGHDR and CDR2 is SFDVKD. Trimming removed 4 bases from V and 6 bases from J, with 12 bases in between. This CDR3 has 14 residues. CDR3 nucleotide sequence: TGTGCCACCAGTGAAACCGGGACACCAAACATTCAGTACTTC. This gives the protein CATSETGTPNIQYF.

In its sample, this clone was seen a few times. CDR3 region: CASSYIRPGTGELFF. The CDR3 coding sequence is TGTGCCAGCAGTTACATACGACCCGGGACCGGGGAGCTGTTTTTT. The rearrangement uses TRBV6-6 and TRBJ2-2; no definite D call. The V and J ends lost 2 bases and 5 bases respectively, with 12 bases between them. Germline V gene sequence: CDR1 MNHNY, CDR2 SVGAGI (reference sequence). This CDR3 has 15 residues.

This clone showed up just once. CDR3 sequence (DNA): TGTGCCAGAGGAGGGGGCGCCTACAATGAGCAGTTCTTC. It is translated as CARGGGAYNEQFF. This chain connects TRBV7-9 to TRBJ2-1; the D gene is possibly TRBD1 (7 bases). The CDR3 has 13 residues. Germline lookup yields CDR1 SEHNR and CDR2 FQNEAQ (reference sequence). Trimming took off 9 bases at V and 2 bases at J, with 11 bases between the two ends.

The table lists this clone with a count of one. The J gene is TRBJ2-5, the V gene TRBV29-1; 10 bases are a match to TRBD1. CDR1 and CDR2 from the germline V gene are SQVTM and ANQGSEA. V trimming: 5 bases; J trimming: 0 bases; junction bases outside the gene matches: 6. CDR3 size: 15 residues. CDR3 residues: CSVLLDRGDQETQYF. For the CDR3, the DNA is TGCAGCGTTCTCCTGGACAGGGGGGACCAAGAGACCCAGTACTTC.

This chain uses TRBV3-1 (or the pseudogene TRBV3-2) with TRBJ1-2, with unresolved D. V lost 9 bases, J lost 8 bases, and 19 bases lay in between. Germline lookup yields CDR1 LGHDT and CDR2 YNNKEL (reference sequence). CDR3 length: 13 residues. In DNA, the CDR3 is TGTGCCAGTACCCCGGGTTCAAGTCGGGGCTACACCTTC. Protein: CASTPGSSRGYTF.

This clone appeared once. This sequence joins TRBV5-1 and TRBJ2-7; the match to TRBD2 covers 13 bases. The length of the CDR3 is 17 residues. Germline V gene lookup returns CDR1 SGHRS and CDR2 YFSETQ. V was clipped by 0 bases and J by 0 bases; unmatched bases: 3. The chain's CDR3 is CASSLAGLAGSSYEQYF. CDR3 nucleotides: TGCGCCAGCAGCTTGGCGGGACTAGCGGGAAGCTCCTACGAGCAGTACTTC. The entire variable domain, with the rest obtained from reference TRBV5-1 and TRBJ2-7, is as follows: KAGVTQTPRYLIKTRGQQVTLSCSPISGHRSVSWYQQTPGQGLQFLFEYFSETQRNKGNFPGRFSGRQFSNSRSEMNVSTLELGDSALYLCASSLAGLAGSSYEQYFGPGTRLTVT.

The V call is TRBV6-1, the J call TRBJ2-2, with TRBD2 identical over 11 bases. Germline V gene data show CDR1 as MNHNS and CDR2 as SASEGT. V gave up 3 bases and J gave up 0 bases; unmatched junction bases: 9. CDR3 length equals 19 residues. DNA for the CDR3: TGTGCCAGCAGTGAGCGGCTAGCGGGAGGACTAGCGAACACCGGGGAGCTGTTTTTT. Translated: CASSERLAGGLANTGELFF.

J is TRBJ1-1 and V is TRBV6-5, with D perhaps matching TRBD1 (5 bases). This CDR3 has 15 residues. Germline CDR1 reads MNHEY; CDR2 reads SVGAGI. V lost 8 bases and J lost 0, with 16 bases in between. CDR3 loop: CASVGPGIMNTEAFF. CDR3 in DNA: TGTGCCAGCGTCGGACCAGGGATCATGAACACTGAAGCTTTCTTT.

V gene TRBV5-1 combines with J gene TRBJ2-2; maybe TRBD1 (6 bases). The length of the CDR3 is 13 residues. Germline CDR1 and CDR2: SGHRS and YFSETQ. V lost 4 bases and J 6 bases, leaving 10 bases between the germline ends. The CDR3 region is CASSLQGSGELFF. CDR3 coding DNA: TGCGCCAGCAGCCTACAGGGATCCGGGGAGCTGTTTTTT.

The chain recombines TRBV2 with TRBJ2-7; D perhaps matches TRBD1 (6 bases). The V end lost 6 bases, the J end lost 7 bases, and 16 bases lay between the germline ends. The CDR3 length is 13 residues. Germline V gives CDR1 SNHLY, CDR2 FYNNEI. DNA for the CDR3: TGTGCCAGCAGAGGACAGATTACGTTGGAGCAGTACGTC. It encodes CASRGQITLEQYV.

The chain couples TRBV5-1 to TRBJ2-2, with D possibly matching TRBD2 (6 bases). The germline V gene has CDR1 SGHRS and CDR2 YFSETQ. This CDR3 contains 15 residues. Trimming shortened V by 0 bases and J by 4 bases, and 10 bases separated the two germline ends. The CDR3 sequence is CASSLEMGGTGELFF. As DNA, the CDR3 is TGCGCCAGCAGCTTGGAGATGGGGGGCACCGGGGAGCTGTTTTTT.

V usage is TRBV12-3 or TRBV12-4 and J usage is TRBJ2-2, with D unclear. The V end was cut by 3 bases, the J end by 3 bases, with 5 bases between. The CDR3 spans 13 residues. Written as DNA, the CDR3 is TGTGCCAGCAGTTTTCTCGACACCGGGGAGCTGTTTTTT. Its translation: CASSFLDTGELFF.

This clone was recorded only once. The genes are TRBV23-1 and TRBJ1-4, with a weak D call TRBD1 (5 bases). TRBV23-1 is assigned to the ORF class and has an uncertain function. The CDR3 length is 15 residues. Trimming left V 9 bases short and J 4 bases short, with 18 bases between. CDR3 loop: CARPLGVAGNEKLFF. The CDR3 DNA reads TGCGCCAGGCCCCTAGGGGTGGCCGGTAATGAAAAACTGTTTTTT.

The chain carries TRBV7-5 and TRBJ1-3. TRBV7-5 is flagged as a pseudogene. This CDR3 is 17 amino acids long. The CDR3 DNA is TGTGCCAGAAACTCCCGCGAGCCCGGGAGCCTTGGAAACACCATATATTTT. This gives the protein CARNSREPGSLGNTIYF.

The chain recombines TRBV7-2 with TRBJ1-1; TRBD1 matches at 7 bases. V dropped 6 bases and J dropped 1; count of bases not matched to a gene: 8. The germline gives CDR1 SGHTA, CDR2 FQGNSA. The CDR3 is made up of 15 amino acids. The CDR3 bases are TGTGCCAGCAGTGGGCTGACAGGGCCGAACACTGAAGCTTTCTTT. It yields the protein CASSGLTGPNTEAFF. The entire variable domain, with the rest obtained from reference TRBV7-2 and TRBJ1-1, is as follows: GAGVSQSPSNKVTEKGKDVELRCDPISGHTALYWYRQSLGQGLEFLIYFQGNSAPDKSGLPSDRFSAERTGGSVSTLTIQRTQQEDSAVYLCASSGLTGPNTEAFFGQGTRLTVV.

V is TRBV19 and J is TRBJ1-1; D may be TRBD1 (5 bases). The CDR3 contains 15 residues. V dropped 7 bases and J dropped 4 bases, with 19 bases sitting between them. Germline loops: CDR1 LNHDA, CDR2 SQIVND (reference sequence). The CDR3 loop reads CASKYRRDPSTEAFF. The CDR3, as DNA: TGTGCCAGTAAGTACAGGCGAGACCCCAGCACTGAAGCTTTCTTT. Filled out from reference TRBV19 and TRBJ1-1, the complete variable domain reads DGGITQSPKYLFRKEGQNVTLSCEQNLNHDAMYWYRQDPGQGLRLIYYSQIVNDFQKGDIAEGYSVSREKKESFPLTVTSAQKNPTAFYLCASKYRRDPSTEAFFGQGTRLTVV.

The chain uses TRBV7-9 and TRBJ2-5; D possibly corresponds to TRBD1 (6 bases). CDR3 length: 16 amino acids. V shed 8 bases and J shed 2 bases, with 21 bases lying between them. Germline assignment: CDR1 SEHNR and CDR2 FQNEAQ (reference sequence). CDR3 sequence: CASARRAGEWQETQYF. DNA for the CDR3: TGTGCCAGCGCCCGTAGGGCAGGGGAGTGGCAAGAGACCCAGTACTTC.

The count of this clone is one. The rearrangement joins TRBV6-5 to TRBJ2-7; TRBD1 matches 7 bases. Per the germline V gene, CDR1 is MNHEY and CDR2 is SVGAGI. The J segment lost 6 bases and the V segment lost 8 bases, leaving 7 bases of the junction unmatched. There are 12 residues in the CDR3. CDR3 in DNA: TGTGCCAGCCGACAGGGATGGGGCGAGCAGTACGTC. Translated, it gives CASRQGWGEQYV.

The V and J genes are TRBV6-1 and TRBJ2-3; D is unclear. Trimming left V 1 base short and J 6 bases short, with 8 bases between. This CDR3 region has 13 residues. Germline values: CDR1 MNHNS, CDR2 SASEGT. CDR3 nucleotides: TGTGCCAGCAGTGAAGGCAGGAAGGATACGCAGTATTTT. Protein product: CASSEGRKDTQYF.

This clone was counted between two and nine times. V is TRBV28 and J is TRBJ1-1; 8 positions match TRBD1. Germline V gives CDR1 MDHEN, CDR2 SYDVKM. CDR3 length: 15 amino acids. The junction had 9 bases not matched to a gene; V was cut back by 6 bases and J by 3 bases. The CDR3 DNA follows: TGTGCCAGCAGCGATGACAGGGGCCGGTACACTGAAGCTTTCTTT. It is translated as CASSDDRGRYTEAFF.